Below are 22 T cell receptor beta chains sequenced from a single sample in a study of cytomegalovirus exposure and HLA in healthy donors. Some clones are missing from TCRdb's copy, which holds only in-frame ones; the method was immunoSEQ multiplex PCR. Among 150,000 to 200,000 clones listed, around nine tenths were seen once. Input material: PBMCs. The origin of the receptors is a man aged 18 to 30 in good health and CMV-seropositive.

This rearrangement joins TRBV11-2 to TRBJ2-7, with 8 bases fitting TRBD2. The CDR3 is made up of 15 amino acids. The junction had 10 bases not matched to a gene; V was cut back by 5 bases and J by 4 bases. Germline V CDR1 and CDR2: SGHAT, FQNNGV. CDR3 in amino acids: CASSPHAGGPYEQYF. CDR3 DNA: TGTGCCAGCAGCCCTCACGCGGGAGGCCCGTACGAGCAGTACTTC.

This rearrangement joins TRBV5-1 to TRBJ2-3; 7 bases agree with TRBD2. Germline trimming cut 4 bases from V and 2 bases from J; bases unmatched to any gene: 7. Germline CDR1 is SGHRS and CDR2 is YFSETQ. The CDR3 extends over 15 amino acids. In DNA form, the CDR3 reads TGCGCCAGCAGCATTAGCAGCGGGAACACAGATACGCAGTATTTT. The encoded protein is CASSISSGNTDTQYF.

V gene TRBV9 combines with J gene TRBJ2-2; no firm D call. Germline V gene data show CDR1 as SGDLS and CDR2 as YYNGEE. The CDR3 has 13 residues. Trimming removed 0 bases from V and 5 bases from J, with 5 bases in between. The CDR3 spells CASSVERTGELFF. CDR3 DNA sequence: TGTGCCAGCAGCGTAGAGAGAACCGGGGAGCTGTTTTTT.

The gene calls are TRBV6-1 and TRBJ2-1, with 11 bases that match TRBD1. Germline CDR1 reads MNHNS; CDR2 reads SASEGT. The CDR3 extends over 16 amino acids. J was trimmed by 6 bases and V by 1 base; bases with no gene match: 5. This CDR3 reads CASSEDGGTGGNEQFF. As DNA, the CDR3 is TGTGCCAGCAGTGAAGATGGCGGGACAGGGGGCAATGAGCAGTTCTTC.

The rearrangement links TRBV28 to TRBJ2-7, with 7 positions matching TRBD1. The ends lost 6 bases at V and 0 bases at J; junction bases unmatched: 8. The CDR3 is 15 residues long. Germline CDR1 reads MDHEN; CDR2 reads SYDVKM. CDR3 region: CASRGEGASSYEQYF. CDR3 DNA sequence: TGTGCCAGCAGAGGTGAGGGGGCGAGCTCCTACGAGCAGTACTTC.

This chain joins TRBV11-2 and TRBJ1-1, with D perhaps matching TRBD1 (6 bases). Per germline, CDR1 SGHAT and CDR2 FQNNGV. CDR3 size: 14 residues. The V end was cut by 5 bases, the J end by 3 bases, with 13 bases between. The CDR3 DNA sequence: TGTGCCAGCAGCCCCCAAACAGGGTACACTGAAGCTTTCTTT. It codes for CASSPQTGYTEAFF. The full variable domain, completed using reference TRBV11-2 and TRBJ1-1, is EAGVAQSPRYKIIEKRQSVAFWCNPISGHATLYWYQQILGQGPKLLIQFQNNGVVDDSQLPKDRFSAERLKGVDSTLKIQPAKLEDSAVYLCASSPQTGYTEAFFGQGTRLTVV.

The V call is TRBV18, the J call TRBJ2-7, with 8 bases lining up with TRBD1. This CDR3 has 16 amino acids. Germline-derived CDR1 and CDR2 are KGHSH and LQKENI. The junction had 11 bases not matched to a gene; V was cut back by 3 bases and J by 4 bases. CDR3 in amino acids: CASSPQDRVNRYEQYF. CDR3 DNA sequence: TGTGCCAGCTCACCCCAGGACAGGGTCAATCGGTACGAGCAGTACTTC.

The gene calls are TRBV25-1 and TRBJ2-2; 8 positions agree with TRBD1. J lost 6 bases, V lost 8 bases, and 17 bases had no gene match. The germline V gene has CDR1 MGHDK and CDR2 SYGVNS. The CDR3 sequence is 17 residues long. The CDR3 sequence is CASAEDRVPSSSGELFF. Written as DNA, the CDR3 is TGTGCCAGCGCCGAGGACAGGGTGCCCTCTTCATCCGGGGAGCTGTTTTTT.

DNA for the CDR3: TGTGCCAGCAGCCAAGACCTGACTACGCGGGATGAGCAGTTCTTC. Protein product: CASSQDLTTRDEQFF. This rearrangement joins TRBV14 to TRBJ2-1; TRBD2 is a possible D gene (5 bases). CDR1 and CDR2 from the germline V gene are SGHDN and FVKESK. Deletions cut 0 bases from V and 8 bases from J, with 14 bases between. The CDR3 spans 15 residues. Combining the CDR3 with reference TRBV14 and TRBJ2-1 gives the whole variable domain EAGVTQFPSHSVIEKGQTVTLRCDPISGHDNLYWYRRVMGKEIKFLLHFVKESKQDESGMPNNRFLAERTGGTYSTLKVQPAELEDSGVYFCASSQDLTTRDEQFFGPGTRLTVL.

The CDR3 protein is CASSFSRGQETQYF. Here the CDR3 DNA reads TGCGCCAGCAGCTTCTCCAGGGGCCAAGAGACCCAGTACTTC. The chain links TRBV5-1 to TRBJ2-5; D possibly corresponds to TRBD1 (6 bases). The germline V gene has CDR1 SGHRS and CDR2 YFSETQ. Deletions cut 2 bases from V and 1 base from J, with 9 bases between. CDR3 size: 14 residues.

The chain employs TRBV29-1 and TRBJ2-7; D call uncertain. V dropped 0 bases and J dropped 0 bases, with 9 bases sitting between them. The germline V gene encodes CDR1 SQVTM and CDR2 ANQGSEA. The CDR3 extends over 14 amino acids. This CDR3 reads CSVEDRGNSYEQYF. In DNA form, the CDR3 reads TGCAGCGTTGAAGATCGTGGCAACTCCTACGAGCAGTACTTC.

The chain has TRBV29-1 and TRBJ2-2, with D maybe TRBD1 (6 bases). Germline V CDR1 and CDR2: SQVTM, ANQGSEA. This CDR3 is built from 14 residues. V was cut by 4 bases and J by 1 base, with 10 bases left in between. CDR3 bases: TGCAGCGTTGGACGGGGACAGAACACCGGGGAGCTGTTTTTT. Translated: CSVGRGQNTGELFF.

This chain connects TRBV7-9 to TRBJ2-1, with D perhaps matching TRBD1 (6 bases). Trimming stripped 6 bases from V and 0 bases from J, with 15 bases between. This CDR3 has 16 amino acids. Germline V gene data show CDR1 as SEHNR and CDR2 as FQNEAQ (reference sequence). CDR3 amino acids: CASSSTGSSSYNEQFF. CDR3 in DNA: TGTGCCAGCAGTTCGACAGGATCCAGCTCCTACAATGAGCAGTTCTTC. Full variable domain (remainder filled in from reference TRBV7-9 and TRBJ2-1): DTGVSQNPRHKITKRGQNVTFRCDPISEHNRLYWYRQTLGQGPEFLTYFQNEAQLEKSRLLSDRFSAERPKGSFSTLEIQRTEQGDSAMYLCASSSTGSSSYNEQFFGPGTRLTVL.

This clone was counted once. The chain carries TRBV28 and TRBJ2-7; 9 bases align to TRBD1. The CDR3 has 17 residues. Germline trimming cut 3 bases from V and 0 bases from J; bases unmatched to any gene: 9. The germline CDR1 and CDR2 sequences are MDHEN and SYDVKM. The CDR3 nucleotides read TGTGCCAGCAGTTTCCCCGGGACAGGGAAGAGCTCCTACGAGCAGTACTTC. Its protein is CASSFPGTGKSSYEQYF. Using reference TRBV28 and TRBJ2-7 for the parts outside the CDR3, the full variable domain is DVKVTQSSRYLVKRTGEKVFLECVQDMDHENMFWYRQDPGLGLRLIYFSYDVKMKEKGDIPEGYSVSREKKERFSLILESASTNQTSMYLCASSFPGTGKSSYEQYFGPGTRLTVT.

The chain recombines TRBV7-9 with TRBJ2-3; 12 bases are a match to TRBD2. The CDR3 runs to 14 residues. CDR1 is SEHNR, CDR2 FQNEAQ, per germline (reference sequence). Trimming at V came to 2 bases and at J to 11 bases, leaving 5 bases not matched to a gene. The CDR3 loop reads CASSLKTSGSMQYF. CDR3 DNA sequence: TGTGCCAGCAGCTTAAAGACTAGCGGGAGTATGCAGTATTTT.

This chain joins TRBV9 and TRBJ2-3, with 13 bases fitting TRBD2. The CDR3 covers 16 residues. The V segment lost 1 base and the J segment 6 bases; nucleotides outside the gene matches: 5. Germline CDR1 reads SGDLS; CDR2 reads YYNGEE. CDR3 residues: CASSVTSGRAGDTQYF. The CDR3 bases are TGTGCCAGCAGCGTAACTAGCGGGAGGGCCGGGGATACGCAGTATTTT. Based on the CDR3 plus reference TRBV9 and TRBJ2-3, the full variable domain is DSGVTQTPKHLITATGQRVTLRCSPRSGDLSVYWYQQSLDQGLQFLIQYYNGEERAKGNILERFSAQQFPDLHSELNLSSLELGDSALYFCASSVTSGRAGDTQYFGPGTRLTVL.

The V call is TRBV20-1, the J call TRBJ2-7, with TRBD1 matching 9 bases. Per germline, CDR1 DFQATT and CDR2 SNEGSKA (reference sequence). The junction had 1 base not matched to a gene; V was cut back by 4 bases and J by 6 bases. This CDR3 has 11 amino acids. The CDR3 DNA reads TGCAGTGCTAAGACAGGGGGCGAGCAGTACTTC. Amino acid sequence: CSAKTGGEQYF.

In this sample, this clone turned up a few times. The CDR3 sequence: CASNSQGRGNTIYF. The CDR3 region has the DNA TGTGCCAGCAATTCACAGGGGAGAGGAAACACCATATATTTT. V gene TRBV28 combines with J gene TRBJ1-3; the match to TRBD1 covers 7 bases. Trimming removed 7 bases from V and 4 bases from J; junction bases left unmatched: 7. The CDR3 runs to 14 residues. The V gene's germline CDR1 is MDHEN and CDR2 SYDVKM.

The V and J genes are TRBV6-1 and TRBJ2-5; no clear D gene. In germline, CDR1 is MNHNS, CDR2 SASEGT. V dropped 6 bases and J dropped 6 bases, with 11 bases sitting between them. The CDR3 sequence is 12 residues long. Here the CDR3 reads CASSNFKKTQYF. CDR3 in DNA: TGTGCCAGCAGCAACTTTAAAAAGACCCAGTACTTC.

The chain employs TRBV7-9 and TRBJ2-3; 14 nucleotides line up with TRBD2. Germline loops: CDR1 SEHNR, CDR2 FQNEAQ (reference sequence). The CDR3 has 16 residues. J was trimmed by 3 bases and V by 5 bases; bases with no gene match: 4. The CDR3 loop is CASSRGTSGSTDTQYF. In DNA, the CDR3 is TGTGCCAGCAGCCGCGGGACTAGCGGGAGTACAGATACGCAGTATTTT.

The chain employs TRBV5-4 and TRBJ2-1; the match to TRBD1 covers 7 bases. The V and J ends lost 4 bases and 9 bases, in that order; junction bases with no gene match: 19. Germline CDR1 reads SGHNT; CDR2 reads YYREEE (reference sequence). This CDR3 is built from 17 residues. The CDR3 loop reads CASSPPPGQRTDAEQFF. The CDR3 DNA sequence: TGTGCCAGCAGCCCTCCTCCGGGACAGAGAACCGACGCTGAGCAGTTCTTC.

V gene TRBV4-1 combines with J gene TRBJ1-5, with unresolved D. Germline V gene lookup returns CDR1 MGHRA and CDR2 YSYEKL. The CDR3 has 13 amino acids. V was shortened by 3 bases and J by 3 bases, with 6 bases between the two germline ends. The CDR3 loop is CASSQAPNQPQHF. CDR3 DNA sequence: TGCGCCAGCAGCCAGGCCCCCAATCAGCCCCAGCATTTT.